Listed here is a single T cell receptor (beta chain). Its cognate antigen is unknown. The CDR3 contains 13 residues. Germline assignment: CDR1 MNHNY and CDR2 SVGAGI (reference sequence). Trimming shortened V by 10 bases and J by 3 bases, and 16 bases separated the two germline ends. Of the isolated RNA, all was reverse transcribed, and so the sequenced material was expressed TCRB transcripts. The average read count of naive, central memory and regulatory T cell samples was a few million. TCRdb keeps only in-frame clones here, not all; method: immunoSEQ multiplex PCR. The sample holds around 300,000 clones, roughly 15% seen once. These data are taken from a study of beta chain features in type 1 diabetes. Every single donor gave one heparinised blood draw, and these averaged about 116 mL. The study's findings and limits: Lower insertion and higher deletion counts appeared at VDJ junctions in type 1 diabetes patients. TCRB repertoires of naive, central memory and Treg cells appeared more similar among patients than among healthy donors.

The TCR sequence derives from a man aged 25 to 40 in good health. The rearrangement joins TRBV6-6 to TRBJ2-7; D is possibly TRBD2 (5 bases). The sample taken for sequencing was central memory CD4+ T cells from blood. The CDR3 sequence is CATRTENIYEQYV. The CDR3 DNA reads as TGTGCCACCAGGACTGAGAATATCTACGAGCAGTACGTC.